These T cell receptor beta chains were read from a single sample in a study of T cell responses to AZD1222 COVID-19 vaccine. The method was immunoSEQ multiplex PCR; TCRdb's version includes in-frame clones alone and lacks a portion of them. The sample lists roughly 120,000 clones, 70% to 90% occurring once. This material consisted of peripheral blood, taken on day 0 of AZD1222 vaccination. These receptors were collected from an adult in good health. The CDR3 runs from the conserved cysteine through the conserved F or W. A D gene is named only where the DNA matches it firmly. Expanded clones get a size class; other rows say once, few or many, or leave the size out.

DNA: TGTGCCAGCAGCGTAGGGAGCGCTGGAAACACCATATATTTT
CDR3: CASSVGSAGNTIYF
V: TRBV9
D: -
length: 14
J: TRBJ1-3
size: -

DNA: TGTGCCATCACAAGGGGACTAGCGGGAGGGCTTAAGTCCTACGAGCAGTACTTC
CDR3: CAITRGLAGGLKSYEQYF
V: TRBV10-3
D: TRBD2
length: 18
J: TRBJ2-7
size: -

DNA: TGTGCCAGCAGCGTAGCGGGCAGGGACACTGAAGCTTTCTTT
CDR3: CASSVAGRDTEAFF
V: TRBV9
D: -
length: 14
J: TRBJ1-1
size: -

DNA: TGTGCCAGCAGTTTAACCCGTCAGCCCCAGCATTTT
CDR3: CASSLTRQPQHF
V: TRBV12-3/TRBV12-4
D: -
length: 12
J: TRBJ1-5
size: -

DNA: TGCGCCAGCAGGCAGGGCGGGCACGAGCAGTACTTC
CDR3: CASRQGGHEQYF
V: TRBV10-2
D: -
length: 12
J: TRBJ2-7
size: -

DNA: TGTGCCACCGCGTACGGGGGTGGTGGTCAGCCCCAGCATTTT
CDR3: CATAYGGGGQPQHF
V: TRBV15
D: -
length: 14
J: TRBJ1-5
size: -

DNA: TGTGCCAGCAGTTCGGGACAGGGCTACGAGCAGTACTTC
CDR3: CASSSGQGYEQYF
V: TRBV28
D: TRBD1
length: 13
J: TRBJ2-7
size: -

DNA: TGTGCCAGCAGTTACTCGCTGTGGGAGCGGTTAGAGACCCAGTACTTC
CDR3: CASSYSLWERLETQYF
V: TRBV6-5
D: -
length: 16
J: TRBJ2-5
size: -

DNA: TGTGCCAGCAGCTCCATAATGGGGAATTACGAGCAGTACTTC
CDR3: CASSSIMGNYEQYF
V: TRBV6-5
D: -
length: 14
J: TRBJ2-7
size: -

DNA: TGTGCCAGCAGCCAACGACAGGGGCCCTATGGCTACACCTTC
CDR3: CASSQRQGPYGYTF
V: TRBV3-1/TRBV3-2
D: TRBD1
length: 14
J: TRBJ1-2
size: -

DNA: TGCGCCAGCAGCGCGGGACTAGCGGGAGGGAGTGAGCAGTTCTTC
CDR3: CASSAGLAGGSEQFF
V: TRBV5-1
D: TRBD2
length: 15
J: TRBJ2-1
size: -

DNA: TGTGCCAGCAGCTTGTGGGGGGGGCCCCCCTCCTACGAGCAGTACTTC
CDR3: CASSLWGGPPSYEQYF
V: TRBV5-6
D: -
length: 16
J: TRBJ2-7
size: -

DNA: TGTGCCAGCAGCGGCGGGGGTACAGGGACCACCGGGGAGCTGTTTTTT
CDR3: CASSGGGTGTTGELFF
V: TRBV9
D: -
length: 16
J: TRBJ2-2
size: -

DNA: TGCAGCGTTGAACGGGACACTGATAACTATGGCTACACCTTC
CDR3: CSVERDTDNYGYTF
V: TRBV29-1
D: -
length: 14
J: TRBJ1-2
size: -

DNA: TGTGCCAGCAGTCAAGATCCGGGACAGAATAATTCACCCCTCCACTTT
CDR3: CASSQDPGQNNSPLHF
V: TRBV5-4
D: TRBD1
length: 16
J: TRBJ1-6
size: -

DNA: TGTGCCTGGGTGCCAGGCGGGATCTACAATGAGCAGTTCTTC
CDR3: CAWVPGGIYNEQFF
V: TRBV30
D: -
length: 14
J: TRBJ2-1
size: -

DNA: TGTGCCAGCAGCCAACAGGGGCGCACGGGGAGCAATCAGCCCCAGCATTTT
CDR3: CASSQQGRTGSNQPQHF
V: TRBV7-2
D: TRBD1
length: 17
J: TRBJ1-5
size: -

DNA: TGTGCCAGCAGCTTAGGGATGACAGGGTGGAACACTGAAGCTTTCTTT
CDR3: CASSLGMTGWNTEAFF
V: TRBV11-2
D: TRBD1
length: 16
J: TRBJ1-1
size: -

DNA: TGTGCCAGCAGCCCCCGGGCGGGAGGGCCGCAGACCCAGTACTTC
CDR3: CASSPRAGGPQTQYF
V: TRBV3-1/TRBV3-2
D: TRBD2
length: 15
J: TRBJ2-5
size: once